One and the same sample provided the 5 T cell receptor beta chains below, sequenced in a study of identical twins (dated by TCRdb to 2016 to 2017). The library was produced with 5' RACE. Instrument on record: Illumina HiSeq 2000. The public reads were reprocessed in TCRdb via fastp at Q25 and MiXCR, keeping in-frame beta chains. Every entry covers one CDR3 protein and lists the most common genes and DNA from its rows. The sample table contains a few hundred thousand distinct CDR3 sequences; only one count was recorded for 6.5% to 9.5% of them. The ten biggest clones cover 2.5% to 3.5% of the sample. The same sample was also used in a study of yellow fever vaccine responses in identical twins.

Source material: CD8+ T cells sorted from blood. These receptors were obtained from a woman aged 18-30 years in good health.

The chain links TRBV6-5 to TRBJ2-1; tentatively, D is TRBD2 (5 bases). The CDR3 is 16 amino acids. The germline gives CDR1 MNHEY, CDR2 SVGAGI. Trimming took off 4 bases at V and 0 bases at J, with 13 bases between the two ends. This CDR3 reads CASSSQDGLSYNEQFF. The CDR3 region has the DNA TGTGCCAGCAGTTCGCAGGACGGACTCTCCTACAATGAGCAGTTCTTC.

This clonotype came up a few times. J is TRBJ2-3 and V is TRBV9, with D maybe TRBD2 (6 bases). Germline assignment: CDR1 SGDLS and CDR2 YYNGEE. This CDR3 contains 16 residues. Trimming cost V 3 bases and J 2 bases, with 16 bases left between them. The DNA for the CDR3 is TGTGCCAGCAGCGCCTGGACTATCCCCTCCACAGATACGCAGTATTTT. The encoded protein is CASSAWTIPSTDTQYF.

J is TRBJ2-3 and V is TRBV7-9, with D uncertain. V lost 1 base, J lost 3 bases, and 5 bases lay in between. In germline, CDR1 is SEHNR, CDR2 FQNEAQ (reference sequence). The CDR3 totals 13 residues. The CDR3 reads CASSLEETDTQYF. CDR3 coding DNA: TGTGCCAGCAGCTTAGAGGAAACAGATACGCAGTATTTT.

This clonotype was seen repeatedly, ten times or more. V and J are TRBV6-7 and TRBJ1-4; unclear D gene. TRBV6-7 is noted as an ORF with a role that remains uncertain. CDR3 length: 13 residues. V was clipped by 4 bases and J by 7 bases, with 10 bases between them. The CDR3 spells CASSCGEFEKLFF. Here the CDR3 DNA reads TGTGCCAGCAGTTGTGGGGAATTTGAAAAACTGTTTTTT.

This clonotype occurred once. The CDR3 loop reads CASSSSANNEQFF. CDR3 nucleotides: TGTGCCAGCAGCTCCTCAGCAAACAATGAGCAGTTCTTC. The chain carries TRBV3-1 and TRBJ2-1; no definite D call. Germline CDR1 LGHDT, CDR2 YNNKEL (reference sequence). The CDR3 has 13 amino acids. Trimming removed 5 bases from V and 5 bases from J, with 10 bases in between.